This T cell receptor (beta chain) comes out of a study of blood T cell repertoires in COVID-19. For the study at large: Specimens from acute and convalescent COVID-19 originated in the United States, Italy and Spain.

In this sample, this clone turned up once. In the authors' workflow: Scientists estimated how many nucleated cells there were by amplifying reference gene primers. TCRdb's copy holds only in-frame clones and misses some; the assay was immunoSEQ multiplex PCR. The V and J calls and clone size come from that table; D and trimming were worked out from the DNA. The sample holds under 200,000 clones; around 80% are singletons and the top ten take more than 14%. V gave up 4 bases and J gave up 11 bases, with 14 bases separating them. The CDR3 runs 13 residues. Germline lookup yields CDR1 SNHLY and CDR2 FYNNEI.

This clonotype was sampled from a woman in her 70s with COVID-19, enrolled during active disease. Sequencing used peripheral blood. The rearrangement joins TRBV2 to TRBJ1-4, with TRBD1 as a possible D gene (5 bases). In DNA, the CDR3 is TGTGCCAGCAGTGTTGAGGTGGGGCGGAAACTGTTTTTT. Protein sequence: CASSVEVGRKLFF.